This entry concerns a single TCR beta chain. This CDR3 is built from 12 residues. The germline V and J ends were trimmed by 1 base and 5 bases, with 7 bases remaining between them. Germline CDR1 is SGHNT and CDR2 is YYREEE (reference sequence). This entry belongs to a study of CD8 T cells in Susac syndrome. When the RNA was reverse transcribed, random hexamers were used with an input of about 0.5 to 1 ug. TCRdb reprocessed the immunoSEQ multiplex PCR reads with MiXCR, giving one entry per CDR3 protein. The top ten hold 0.087% of the sample, which has roughly 190,000 distinct CDR3 sequences, 91% seen once.

The clonotype originates from a human donor with Susac syndrome. The chain has TRBV5-4 and TRBJ2-7; weak D call: TRBD1 (6 bases). The specimen sequenced was CD4+ T cells from PBMCs. CDR3 DNA: TGTGCCAGCAGCTTGACAGGGAACGAGCAGTACTTC. Protein sequence: CASSLTGNEQYF.